The entry below describes one T cell receptor beta chain. This clone showed up just once. The specificity of this receptor is unknown. There are no base qualities to consult, and no much larger clone falls within one base. The cohort was made up of 500 to 800 healthy bone marrow donors. Cohort members were all nominally healthy when sampled, although unrecorded immune exposures were likely present. The donor was CMV seropositive and was included in the group of 250 to 300 seropositive cohort members. A peripheral blood sample was provided by each donor, and peripheral blood mononuclear cells were used for TCR beta sequencing. Genomic DNA was extracted from the blood cell samples with the Qiagen DNeasy Blood Extraction Kit. The data derive from a study of cytomegalovirus exposure and HLA in healthy donors (dated by TCRdb to between 2016 and 2019). The study in broad terms: An earlier analysis of a few hundred of the donors reported 250 to 300 Gb of sequence data and 117 million unique TCR beta sequences obtained from approximately 180 million T cells. To predict cytomegalovirus infection status, the study brought together high-throughput TCR immunosequencing, statistical association of individual TCRs with disease status, and machine learning. An early release that covered 640 HLA-typed donors contained around 300 gigabases of sequencing data and some 87 million unique TCR sequences. Because of strong linkage in the cohort, five DR-DQ haplotypes were treated as single units for association and clustering. In a later analysis, previously published TCR beta repertoires from 666 donors were re-analyzed and high-resolution HLA genotyping was added so that TCR occurrence patterns could be studied. The T cell repertoires of some 670 subjects were profiled by immunosequencing and related to cytomegalovirus serostatus. The number of typed donors differed by locus: about 620-640 for A, B, C, DRB1 and DQB1; some 500 for DQA1; over 600 for DPA1; and some 450 for DPB1. All discovery cohort repertoires had been generated using a single sequencing platform. On average, roughly 250,000 unique TCR beta nucleotide sequences were sequenced per donor among some 420 genotyped donors of the cohort, with 15% to 20% of those sequences being non-productive. In the later analysis, no new phenotypic data were used to find candidate immune exposures; instead, reliance was placed on TCR beta sequences and their occurrence across donors. A later genetic analysis took genome-wide SNP genotypes for about 55% of the roughly 700 donors and used that subset as a discovery cohort. The study aimed to test whether signatures of past pathogen exposure could be identified by cataloging public T cell receptors. In addition to the first cohort of around 670 subjects, a separate validation cohort of 120 different subjects was used. HLA typing included class I and class II loci at four-digit resolution. Alongside the repertoire data, information on donor age, sex, ethnicity and CMV serostatus was compiled. Among the roughly 370 genotyped donors, about 85% belonged to the genetic ancestry cluster associated with self-reported Caucasian donors. An earlier analysis of approximately 630 of the donors applied high-throughput TCR beta sequencing to assess whether each TCR beta V gene segment acted as functional or pseudogenic.

Overall study outcomes, separate from this receptor: In vitro tests confirmed that three of the cytomegalovirus-associated TCR beta chains recognize cytomegalovirus antigens. According to a later genetic analysis, donors in an Asian-associated ancestry cluster had fewer N-insertions in productive TCRs than the approximately 710-donor mean. Some IMGT-functional V segments, including TRBV6-2 and TRBV6-3, could not be told apart with the 87-base-pair reads, so those segments were excluded. In an earlier analysis of 587 of the donors, most TCR beta V segments appeared in productive rearrangements about 87% or about 30% of the time, broadly matching IMGT annotations. Immune exposure information for the cohort was limited to CMV serostatus. Because some donors lacked HLA typing at each locus, the association tests relied only on the typed subset. When HLA alleles, especially DR and DQ, strongly co-occurred, attributing TCR associations to individual alleles was difficult. V-gene and J-gene trimming of TCR beta chains was associated with a missense DCLRE1C variant in a later genetic analysis, and the association was replicated in an independent cohort. The classifier was reported to diagnose cytomegalovirus status with high specificity and sensitivity in both the original and validation cohorts. A later analysis found that most CMV-associated TCR beta chains appeared HLA-restricted, with HLA associations seemingly driven largely by CMV exposure. Linkage disequilibrium might explain the correlated functional status among segregating V segments, but an unknown experimental factor could not be ruled out. Some 16 rarely observed V segments, including chromosome 9 orphons, were excluded from the earlier analysis of a few hundred of the donors because counts were too low. A later analysis found that TCR association rates varied across HLA loci, with DRB1 alleles showing the most associated TCRs and HLA-C alleles the fewest. In this cohort, only TCR beta chains were sequenced, and detectable features were limited by the absence of alpha or paired-chain data. A cluster of highly shared sequence variants was judged likely to be a technical artifact of the sequencing pipeline. At a false discovery rate of 0.05, a later analysis linked 15,000 to 20,000 TCR beta sequences to specific HLA alleles. According to the authors, the approach could potentially be generalized to other disease states and immunological phenotypes. A further reported finding was that TCR beta sequences accurately predicted the HLA-A and HLA-B alleles for most subjects in the first cohort. The study listed 164 TCR beta chains as associated with cytomegalovirus. Presence/absence analyses assumed roughly uniform sequencing depth across donors, an assumption that may not hold. In a later analysis, several top co-occurrence clusters were reported to appear linked to parvovirus B19, influenza, CMV and Epstein-Barr virus. In a later analysis, HLA-associated TCR beta chains showed more clonal expansion and lower generation probabilities than non-associated chains that were equally common. Most TCR sequences were seen in very few donors, while some public TCRs were found in many individuals.

The library was prepared using the immunoSEQ multiplex PCR assay. For the multiplex PCR, a mixture combining 60 forward primers for TCR Vbeta segments and 13 reverse primers for TCR Jbeta segments was used. The CDR3 region of rearranged TCR beta genes was amplified from genomic DNA by a multiplex PCR assay. Amplified TCR beta libraries were sequenced as 87-base-pair reads on the Illumina HiSeq System. Turning to the authors' computational methods: A later analysis counted about 80 million unique TCR beta chains across the 640 or so repertoires, and around 9.9 million of these chains were shared by at least two donors. Raw reads were error-corrected and collapsed into unique sequences by a nearest-neighbor algorithm in which closely related sequences were merged to remove PCR and sequencing errors. To assign V, D and J gene segments, CDR3 sequences were aligned to IMGT reference sequences. For a sequence to be retained, a match of at least six nucleotides was required to both a V gene segment and a J gene segment. A rearrangement counted as productive if the CDR3 had no stop codons and remained in frame with V and J, and every other rearrangement counted as non-productive. CDR3 was defined by IMGT convention, running from the second conserved V-encoded cysteine to the conserved J-encoded phenylalanine. The earlier analysis of 587 of the donors excluded any sequence lacking an unambiguous match to a single V gene segment. An earlier analysis of 587 of the donors classified V segments as functional when productive rearrangements were above 56.7% and as segregating when the standard deviation between donors was above 5%. A statistical classification framework was developed to diagnose cytomegalovirus status using the catalog of TCR beta chain sequences. In a later analysis, TCR nucleotide sequences were compared against IMGT/GENE-DB human TR gene sequences so that V and J genes could be assigned. Using the TCRdist pipeline, a later analysis assigned CDR3 sequences along with most-parsimonious VDJ recombination scenarios. In a later analysis, every TCR beta chain was defined by the combination of its CDR3 amino acid sequence and its V-gene family, and reads without a unique V-gene family were dropped. As a way to deal with suspected cross-contamination and a sequencing artifact, a later analysis dropped hundreds of nucleotide sequences that were highly shared and had low generation probability. For each public chain, a later analysis derived a clonal expansion index from normalized ranks of inferred template counts within each repertoire. In a later analysis, generation probabilities were computed with a VDJ recombination model fitted to out-of-frame rearrangements, and the resulting probabilities were checked against IGoR. In a later analysis, TCR-TCR, TCR-HLA and TCR-CMV co-occurrence was scored with hypergeometric tests, and a repertoire-size bias correction was applied to TCR pairs. False discovery rates were estimated in a later analysis by permuting HLA or CMV assignments 20 times. A later analysis grouped co-occurring TCRs with DBSCAN, adding TCRdist sequence similarity when clustering within HLA-allele-positive subsets. Repertoires with fewer than 30,000 or more than 120,000 public chains, plus five repertoires with anomalous nucleotide sharing, were excluded from co-occurrence clustering. Here the immuneACCESS table is served through TCRdb, limited to in-frame sequences with V and J called. Missing clones are a known gap in these copies; in checked studies unresolved V genes cover under half, and the rest lacks a known reason. That table supplies the V and J calls and clone size; D and trimming were determined from the DNA. This sample has about 130,000 clones in its table, and 77% of those were observed once. Jointly, the top ten make up roughly 12% of the sample.

The CDR3 runs 12 residues from the cysteine to the phenylalanine. Only the CDR3 region is kept as DNA, spanning 36 bases read in frame from base 1. For CDR1 and CDR2, the germline V gene lists MNHNS and SASEGT. Trimming takes 2 bases from V and 7 bases from J, and the germline ends sit 7 bases apart. What was sequenced was PBMCs. The V and J segments used are TRBV6-1 and TRBJ2-3; the D gene cannot be named for sure. The source is a middle-aged woman in good health and CMV-seropositive. The DNA sequence is given as TGTGCCAGCAGTGAATCTCGTTATACGCAGTATTTT. This sequence encodes CASSESRYTQYF.